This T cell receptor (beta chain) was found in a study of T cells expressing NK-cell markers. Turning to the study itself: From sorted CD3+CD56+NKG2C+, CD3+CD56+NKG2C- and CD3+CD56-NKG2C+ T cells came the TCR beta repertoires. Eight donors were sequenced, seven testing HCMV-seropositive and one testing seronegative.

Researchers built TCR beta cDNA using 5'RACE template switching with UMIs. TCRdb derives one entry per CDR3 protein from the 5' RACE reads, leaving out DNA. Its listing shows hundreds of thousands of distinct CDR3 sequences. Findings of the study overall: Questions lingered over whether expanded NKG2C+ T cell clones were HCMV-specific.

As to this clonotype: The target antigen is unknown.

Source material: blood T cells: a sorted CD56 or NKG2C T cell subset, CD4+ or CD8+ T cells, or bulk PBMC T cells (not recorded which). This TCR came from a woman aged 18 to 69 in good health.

The CDR3 sequence is CASSGGSANSPLHF. J is TRBJ1-6 and V is TRBV28; TCRdb proposes TRBD1, but this gene call is untestable without DNA. The CDR3 has 14 amino acids. Germline V CDR1 and CDR2: MDHEN, SYDVKM. Together with reference TRBV28 and TRBJ1-6, the CDR3 gives the full variable domain: DVKVTQSSRYLVKRTGEKVFLECVQDMDHENMFWYRQDPGLGLRLIYFSYDVKMKEKGDIPEGYSVSREKKERFSLILESASTNQTSMYLCASSGGSANSPLHFGNGTRLTVT.